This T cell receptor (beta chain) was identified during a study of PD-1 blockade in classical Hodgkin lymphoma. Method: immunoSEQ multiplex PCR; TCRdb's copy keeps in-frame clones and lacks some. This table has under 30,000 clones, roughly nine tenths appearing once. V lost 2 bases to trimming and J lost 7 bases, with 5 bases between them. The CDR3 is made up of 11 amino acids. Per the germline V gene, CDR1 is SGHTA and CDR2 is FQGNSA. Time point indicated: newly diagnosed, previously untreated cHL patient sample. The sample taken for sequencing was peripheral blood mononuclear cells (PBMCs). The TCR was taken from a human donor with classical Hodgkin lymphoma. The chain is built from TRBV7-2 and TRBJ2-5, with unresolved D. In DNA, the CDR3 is TGTGCCAGCAGCTTATATGGGACCCAGTACTTC. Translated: CASSLYGTQYF.